These T cell receptor beta chains were read from a single sample in a study of blood T cells in healthy people across ages. TCRdb re-called the 5' RACE reads with MiXCR, one entry per CDR3 protein. The sample carries about 970,000 distinct CDR3 sequences, 51% recorded once. The sample taken for sequencing was blood. These TCRs come from an older woman in good health. CDR3s include the opening cysteine and the closing phenylalanine or tryptophan.

cdr3_aa	j_call	v_call
CASSWGNTYEQYF	TRBJ2-7	TRBV11-2
CAISAADILSYEQYF	TRBJ2-7	TRBV10-3
CASSFPSSGRTYEQYF	TRBJ2-7	TRBV12-3/TRBV12-4
CASSYDARWTEAFF	TRBJ1-1	TRBV6-6
CSATMHPEQFF	TRBJ2-1	TRBV20-1
CASSQEEFYEQYF	TRBJ2-7	TRBV4-1
CASSPSSWRESNEQYF	-	TRBV18
CASSPTPYPTKNIQYF	TRBJ2-4	TRBV7-9
CASRTGTWSGEQYF	TRBJ2-7	TRBV28
CASSLSRGPWTQYF	-	TRBV27
CASRLRGPAGANVLTF	TRBJ2-6	TRBV27
CASSLVRGAGAFF	TRBJ1-1	TRBV11-3
CASSQVGAITGTDNEQYF	TRBJ2-7	TRBV4-1
CASSTGGQETQYF	TRBJ2-5	TRBV12-3/TRBV12-4
CASSLLLAGVDNEQYF	TRBJ2-7	TRBV5-1
CASSTGTETGHEQFF	TRBJ2-1	TRBV13
CASSRTFQETQYF	TRBJ2-5	TRBV4-1
CASRSGTVYEKLFF	TRBJ1-4	TRBV6-6
CASSFSGRQETQYF	TRBJ2-5	TRBV12-3/TRBV12-4
CATSREGRSGYTF	TRBJ1-2	TRBV15
CATSRVTWGSYNEQFF	TRBJ2-1	TRBV15
CASSSQGAFDYGYTF	TRBJ1-2	TRBV5-1
CASSAFQRDIQYF	-	TRBV2
CASSPRLTSGSNEQFF	TRBJ2-1	TRBV7-3
CASSSGPVETQYF	TRBJ2-5	TRBV28